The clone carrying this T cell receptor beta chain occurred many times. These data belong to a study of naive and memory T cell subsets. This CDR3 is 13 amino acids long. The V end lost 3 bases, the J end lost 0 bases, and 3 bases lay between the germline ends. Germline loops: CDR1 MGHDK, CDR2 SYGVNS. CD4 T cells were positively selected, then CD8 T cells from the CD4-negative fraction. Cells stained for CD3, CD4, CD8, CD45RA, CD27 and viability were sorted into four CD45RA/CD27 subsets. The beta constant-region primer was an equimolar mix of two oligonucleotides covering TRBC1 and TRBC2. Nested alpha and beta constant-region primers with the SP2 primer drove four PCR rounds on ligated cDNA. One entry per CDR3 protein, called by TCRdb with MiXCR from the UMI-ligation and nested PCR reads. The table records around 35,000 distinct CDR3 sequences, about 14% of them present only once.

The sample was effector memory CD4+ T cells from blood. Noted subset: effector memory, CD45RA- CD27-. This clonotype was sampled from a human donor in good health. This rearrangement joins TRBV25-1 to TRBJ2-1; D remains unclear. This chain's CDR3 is CASSDPSYNEQFF. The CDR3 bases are TGTGCCAGCAGTGATCCCTCCTACAATGAGCAGTTCTTC.